This is a list of T cell receptor beta chains from one sample in a study of blood T cells in healthy people across ages. Using its own MiXCR run on the 5' RACE reads, TCRdb lists one record per CDR3 protein. The table includes roughly 500,000 distinct CDR3 sequences, roughly a quarter detected once. Sequencing was carried out using blood. The receptors here all came from a woman in her seventies in good health. CDR3s include the opening cysteine and the closing phenylalanine or tryptophan. A D gene is named only where the DNA matches it firmly. Rows may omit the clone size; those that give it use once, few, many or a size class.

size,J,D,V,length,CDR3,DNA
few,TRBJ1-2,NA,TRBV5-4,13,CASSLRGTDGYTF,TGTGCCAGCAGCTTACGGGGTACGGATGGCTACACCTTC
NA,TRBJ1-2,NA,TRBV24-1,14,CATSDLTANYGYTF,TGTGCCACCAGTGATTTGACAGCTAACTATGGCTACACCTTC
NA,TRBJ2-4,NA,TRBV20-1,13,CSFSDIAKNIQYF,TGCAGTTTCTCAGACATAGCCAAAAACATTCAGTACTTC
NA,TRBJ2-7,NA,TRBV7-2,16,CASSSRPDEGVSGQYF,TGTGCCAGCAGCTCCCGACCCGACGAGGGGGTTTCGGGGCAGTACTTC
NA,TRBJ1-1,NA,TRBV5-1,15,CASSLGLTANTEAFF,TGCGCCAGCAGCTTGGGGCTGACCGCGAACACTGAAGCTTTCTTT
NA,TRBJ1-5,NA,TRBV20-1,15,CSATLGGEGNQPQHF,TGCAGTGCTACCCTTGGGGGGGAGGGCAATCAGCCCCAGCATTTT
NA,TRBJ1-1,NA,TRBV12-3/TRBV12-4,13,CASRQYRDTEAFF,TGTGCCAGCAGACAGTATAGGGACACTGAAGCTTTCTTT
few,TRBJ2-2,TRBD1,TRBV5-1,17,CASSLSSGQGNTGELFF,TGCGCCAGCAGCTTGAGTAGTGGACAGGGGAACACCGGGGAGCTGTTTTTT
NA,TRBJ1-1,NA,TRBV5-6,15,CASSLGQTMNTEAFF,TGTGCCAGCAGCTTGGGACAGACTATGAACACTGAAGCTTTCTTT
NA,TRBJ1-1,NA,TRBV20-1,13,CSAPGAGNTEAFF,TGCAGTGCCCCCGGGGCGGGGAACACTGAAGCTTTCTTT
NA,TRBJ2-5,NA,TRBV7-9,14,CASSLMGLEETQYF,TGTGCCAGCAGCTTGATGGGTCTGGAGGAGACCCAGTACTTC
NA,TRBJ2-7,TRBD2,TRBV20-1,14,CSAGTSGRSYEQYF,TGCAGTGCGGGGACTAGCGGGCGCTCCTACGAGCAGTACTTC
NA,TRBJ2-3,NA,TRBV24-1,17,CATSDPRGGSSTDTQYF,TGTGCCACCAGTGATCCCCGGGGAGGCTCTAGCACAGATACGCAGTATTTT
NA,TRBJ1-6,NA,TRBV12-3/TRBV12-4,16,CASRDRGAGLVSPLHF,TGTGCCAGCAGAGATAGGGGCGCAGGGCTGGTGTCACCCCTCCACTTT
few,TRBJ2-2,NA,TRBV6-2/TRBV6-3,13,CASSRDGAGELFF,TGTGCCAGCAGTCGAGACGGCGCCGGGGAGCTGTTTTTT
NA,TRBJ2-5,TRBD2,TRBV5-1,16,CASSRLAGGPQETQYF,TGCGCCAGCAGCCGGCTAGCGGGGGGACCCCAAGAGACCCAGTACTTC
many,TRBJ2-6,NA,TRBV5-1,14,CASSLDSGANVLTF,TGCGCCAGCAGCTTGGACTCTGGGGCCAACGTCCTGACTTTC
once,TRBJ2-2,NA,TRBV2,14,CASSGAENTGELFF,TGTGCCAGCAGTGGTGCAGAGAACACCGGGGAGCTGTTTTTT
few,TRBJ2-2,NA,TRBV6-5,16,CASSYFPGVRGGELFF,TGTGCCAGCAGTTACTTTCCGGGAGTCAGGGGCGGGGAGCTGTTTTTT
NA,TRBJ2-5,NA,TRBV24-1,13,CATSDFEEETQYF,TGTGCCACCAGTGATTTCGAGGAAGAGACCCAGTACTTC
NA,TRBJ2-7,TRBD1,TRBV5-1,15,CASSRPGQGVYEQYF,TGCGCCAGCAGCCGACCGGGACAGGGGGTCTACGAGCAGTACTTC
NA,TRBJ2-5,NA,TRBV20-1,11,CSADPSQTQYF,TGCAGTGCCGACCCCAGCCAGACCCAGTACTTC
NA,TRBJ2-7,TRBD1,TRBV3-1,13,CASSQSDRDEQYF,TGTGCCAGCAGCCAATCGGACAGGGACGAGCAGTACTTC
once,TRBJ1-2,NA,TRBV20-1,14,CSAPTGPGSYGYTF,TGCAGTGCGCCCACCGGCCCAGGGAGCTATGGCTACACCTTC
NA,TRBJ2-4,NA,TRBV7-6,13,CASSRGTENIQYF,TGTGCCAGCAGTAGGGGTACGGAAAACATTCAGTACTTC
NA,TRBJ2-1,TRBD2,TRBV7-2,16,CASSVTGTSGENEQFF,TGTGCCAGCAGCGTAACCGGGACTAGCGGGGAGAATGAGCAGTTCTTC
few,TRBJ2-3,TRBD2,TRBV20-1,17,CSADYRLSSGYTDTQYF,TGCAGTGCGGATTACCGCCTGTCTAGCGGATACACAGATACGCAGTATTTT
NA,TRBJ2-7,TRBD1,TRBV20-1,15,CSASRTGMSPYEQYF,TGCAGTGCTAGTAGGACAGGGATGTCCCCCTACGAGCAGTACTTC
many,TRBJ2-7,TRBD2,TRBV3-1,14,CASSSSGGPTEQYF,TGTGCCAGCAGCTCTAGCGGGGGCCCCACCGAGCAGTACTTC
NA,TRBJ2-5,TRBD1,TRBV18,16,CASSPPSSTGEETQYF,TGTGCCAGCTCACCACCGAGTTCGACAGGGGAAGAGACCCAGTACTTC
NA,TRBJ1-1,NA,TRBV12-3/TRBV12-4,13,CASSFDSNTEAFF,TGTGCCAGCAGTTTTGACAGCAACACTGAAGCTTTCTTT
few,TRBJ2-5,TRBD2,TRBV20-1,12,CSARGRGWEQYF,TGCAGTGCTAGGGGGAGGGGTTGGGAGCAGTACTTC
NA,TRBJ2-2,TRBD1,TRBV7-2,16,CASSLQGALNTGELFF,TGTGCCAGCAGCTTACAGGGGGCCCTAAACACCGGGGAGCTGTTTTTT
NA,TRBJ2-5,TRBD1,TRBV20-1,14,CSATRQGRWETQYF,TGCAGTGCTACCCGACAGGGGAGGTGGGAGACCCAGTACTTC
few,TRBJ2-5,NA,TRBV25-1,16,CASSEYRGTRPVTQYF,TGTGCCAGCAGTGAATATAGAGGGACGAGGCCTGTGACCCAGTACTTC
few,TRBJ2-5,NA,TRBV6-2/TRBV6-3,14,CANSLTGTEETQYF,TGTGCCAACAGTTTAACCGGGACTGAAGAGACCCAGTACTTC
NA,TRBJ2-3,TRBD1,TRBV20-1,13,CSAGDRGTDTQYF,TGCAGTGCTGGGGACAGGGGCACAGATACGCAGTATTTT
few,TRBJ2-7,TRBD1,TRBV6-1,15,CASREGTGGSYEQYF,TGTGCCAGCAGGGAAGGGACAGGGGGCTCCTACGAGCAGTACTTC
few,TRBJ2-7,TRBD2,TRBV24-1,15,CATSDKRLAPYEQYF,TGTGCCACCAGTGACAAAAGACTAGCCCCCTACGAGCAGTACTTC
few,TRBJ2-7,TRBD1,TRBV4-3,14,CASSLSRGFLEQYF,TGCGCCAGCAGCCTCTCCAGGGGGTTTCTCGAGCAGTACTTC
NA,TRBJ2-1,NA,TRBV24-1,16,CATTDLQAGVVDEQFF,TGTGCCACCACTGATTTGCAGGCAGGGGTCGTGGATGAGCAGTTCTTC
once,TRBJ2-7,TRBD1,TRBV19,15,CASSASGTALYEQCF,TGTGCCAGTAGCGCCTCCGGGACAGCTCTCTACGAGCAGTGCTTC